The source of this T cell receptor (beta chain) is a study of blood T cell repertoires in COVID-19. On the study more broadly: Sites across the United States, Italy and Spain contributed samples from acute and convalescent COVID-19. PBMCs, B-cell-depleted T cells, or T cells provided the cDNA or gDNA that made up the material.

The CDR3 consists of 16 residues. Germline CDR1 SGHTA, CDR2 FQGNSA. V was clipped by 2 bases and J by 0 bases, with 12 bases between them. Methods used by the authors: By means of reference gene primer amplification, nucleated cell counts were estimated. Repertoires were generated with immunoSEQ multiplex PCR, while TCRdb's copy carries only in-frame clones and drops some. V, J and clone size reflect that table, while D and trimming were determined from the DNA. The sample consists of 230,000 or so clones, 75% to 90% of them appearing once. The clonotype was recovered from a woman aged 40 to 50 who had recovered from COVID-19. The chain recombines TRBV7-2 with TRBJ2-3; possible D gene TRBD2, 5 bases. Material for sequencing was peripheral blood. CDR3 loop: CASSLSRGGSTDTQYF. For the CDR3, the DNA is TGTGCCAGCAGCTTATCCCGCGGCGGGAGCACAGATACGCAGTATTTT.